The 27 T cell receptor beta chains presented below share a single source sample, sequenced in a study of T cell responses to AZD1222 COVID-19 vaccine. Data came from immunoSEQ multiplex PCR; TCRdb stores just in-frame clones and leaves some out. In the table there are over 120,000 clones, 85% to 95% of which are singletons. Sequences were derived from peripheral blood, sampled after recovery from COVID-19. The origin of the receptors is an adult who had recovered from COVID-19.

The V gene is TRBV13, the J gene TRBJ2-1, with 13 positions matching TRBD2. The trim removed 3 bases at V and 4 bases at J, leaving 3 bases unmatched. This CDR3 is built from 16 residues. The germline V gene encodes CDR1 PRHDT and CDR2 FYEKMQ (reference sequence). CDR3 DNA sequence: TGTGCCAGCAGCTTCGGACTAGCGGGAGTATACAATGAGCAGTTCTTC. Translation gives CASSFGLAGVYNEQFF.

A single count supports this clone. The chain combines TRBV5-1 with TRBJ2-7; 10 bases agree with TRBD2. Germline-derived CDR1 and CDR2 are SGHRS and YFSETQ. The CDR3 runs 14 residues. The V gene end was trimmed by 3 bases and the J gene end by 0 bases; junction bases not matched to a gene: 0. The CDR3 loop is CASSSSGSSYEQYF. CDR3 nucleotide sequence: TGCGCCAGCAGCTCTAGCGGGAGCTCCTACGAGCAGTACTTC.

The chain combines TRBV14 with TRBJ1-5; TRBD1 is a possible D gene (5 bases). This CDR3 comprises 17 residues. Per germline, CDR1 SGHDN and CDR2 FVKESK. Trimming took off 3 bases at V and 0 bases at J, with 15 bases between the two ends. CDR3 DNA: TGTGCCAGCAGCCAGACCGGGACGGCAGTTAGCAATCAGCCCCAGCATTTT. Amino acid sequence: CASSQTGTAVSNQPQHF.

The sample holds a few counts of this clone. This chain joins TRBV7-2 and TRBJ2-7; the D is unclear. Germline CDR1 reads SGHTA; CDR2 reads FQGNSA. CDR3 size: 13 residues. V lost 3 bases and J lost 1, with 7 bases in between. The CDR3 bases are TGTGCCAGCAGCTTTGGACGGTCCTACGAGCAGTACTTC. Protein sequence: CASSFGRSYEQYF.

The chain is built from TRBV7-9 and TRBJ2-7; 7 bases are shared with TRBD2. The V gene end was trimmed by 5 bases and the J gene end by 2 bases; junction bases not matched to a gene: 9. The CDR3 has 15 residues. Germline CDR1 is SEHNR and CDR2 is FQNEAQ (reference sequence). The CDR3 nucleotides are TGTGCCAGCAGCCCCGCGGGGGTCATGACCTACGAGCAGTACTTC. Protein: CASSPAGVMTYEQYF.

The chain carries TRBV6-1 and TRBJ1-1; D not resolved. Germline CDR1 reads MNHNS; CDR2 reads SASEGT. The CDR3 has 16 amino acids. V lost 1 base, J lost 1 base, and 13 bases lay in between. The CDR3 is CASSEVGAIWNTEAFF. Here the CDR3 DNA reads TGTGCCAGCAGTGAAGTTGGCGCGATTTGGAACACTGAAGCTTTCTTT.

The CDR3 here is CASSASGSTDTQYF. As DNA, the CDR3 is TGTGCCAGCAGCGCTAGCGGGAGCACAGATACGCAGTATTTT. This rearrangement joins TRBV9 to TRBJ2-3, with 8 bases matching TRBD2. The CDR3 runs 14 residues. V gave up 3 bases and J gave up 0 bases; unmatched junction bases: 0. Germline V lookup: CDR1 SGDLS, CDR2 YYNGEE.

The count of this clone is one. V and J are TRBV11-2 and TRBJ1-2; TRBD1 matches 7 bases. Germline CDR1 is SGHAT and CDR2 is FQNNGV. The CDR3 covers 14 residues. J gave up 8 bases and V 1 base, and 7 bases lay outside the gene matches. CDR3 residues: CASSLVGTAWGYTF. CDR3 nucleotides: TGTGCCAGCAGCTTAGTCGGGACAGCTTGGGGCTACACCTTC.

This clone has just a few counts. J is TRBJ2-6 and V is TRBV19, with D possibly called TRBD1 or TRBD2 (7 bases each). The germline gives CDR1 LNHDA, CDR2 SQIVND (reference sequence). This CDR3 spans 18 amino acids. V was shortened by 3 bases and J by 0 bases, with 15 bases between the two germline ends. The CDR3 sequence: CASSIQGGTYSGANVLTF. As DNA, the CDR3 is TGTGCCAGTAGTATCCAGGGGGGGACTTACTCTGGGGCCAACGTCCTGACTTTC.

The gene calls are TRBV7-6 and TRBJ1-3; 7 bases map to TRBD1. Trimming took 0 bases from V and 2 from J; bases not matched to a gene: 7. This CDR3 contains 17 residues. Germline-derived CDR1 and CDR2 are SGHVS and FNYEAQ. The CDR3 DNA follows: TGTGCCAGCAGCTTAGCCACAGGGGAACTAACTGGAAACACCATATATTTT. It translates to CASSLATGELTGNTIYF.

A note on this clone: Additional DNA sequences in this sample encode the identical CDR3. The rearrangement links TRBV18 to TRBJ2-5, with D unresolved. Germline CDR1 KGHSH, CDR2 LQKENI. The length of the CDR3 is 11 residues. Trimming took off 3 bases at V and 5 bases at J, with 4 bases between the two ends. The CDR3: CASSPKETQYF. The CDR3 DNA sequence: TGTGCCAGCTCACCTAAGGAGACCCAGTACTTC.

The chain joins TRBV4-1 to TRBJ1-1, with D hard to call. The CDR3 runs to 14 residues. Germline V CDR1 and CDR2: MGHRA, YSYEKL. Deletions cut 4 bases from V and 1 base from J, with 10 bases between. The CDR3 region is CASSRGLENTEAFF. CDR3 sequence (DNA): TGCGCCAGCAGCCGAGGTCTAGAGAACACTGAAGCTTTCTTT.

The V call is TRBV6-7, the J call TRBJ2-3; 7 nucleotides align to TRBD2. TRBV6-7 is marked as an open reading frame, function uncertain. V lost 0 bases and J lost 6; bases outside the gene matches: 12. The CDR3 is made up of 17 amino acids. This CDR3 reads CASSYSGASGEDDTQYF. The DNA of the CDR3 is TGTGCCAGCAGTTACTCAGGGGCTAGCGGAGAAGATGATACGCAGTATTTT.

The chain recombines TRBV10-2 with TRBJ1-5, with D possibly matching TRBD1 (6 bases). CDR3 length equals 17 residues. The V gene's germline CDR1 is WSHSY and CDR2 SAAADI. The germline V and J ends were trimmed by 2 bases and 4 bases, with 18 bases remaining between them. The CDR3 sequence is CASSEQGVGQNNQPQHF. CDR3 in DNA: TGCGCCAGCAGTGAGCAAGGGGTAGGACAGAATAATCAGCCCCAGCATTTT.

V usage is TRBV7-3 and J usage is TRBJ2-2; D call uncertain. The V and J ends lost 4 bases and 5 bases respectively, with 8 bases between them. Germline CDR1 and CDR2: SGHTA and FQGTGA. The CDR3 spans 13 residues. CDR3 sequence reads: CASSYLGTGELFF. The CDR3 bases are TGTGCCAGCAGCTATCTGGGAACCGGGGAGCTGTTTTTT.

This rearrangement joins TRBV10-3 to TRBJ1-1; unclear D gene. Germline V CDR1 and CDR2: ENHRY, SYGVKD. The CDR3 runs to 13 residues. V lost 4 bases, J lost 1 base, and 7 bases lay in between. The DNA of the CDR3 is TGTGCCATCAGTGTTGGCCAGAACACTGAAGCTTTCTTT. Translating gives CAISVGQNTEAFF.

The CDR3: CASSERARTGTNYGYTF. In DNA, the CDR3 is TGTGCCAGCAGTGAAAGGGCCAGGACAGGAACAAACTATGGCTACACCTTC. The chain carries TRBV2 and TRBJ1-2, with TRBD1 identical over 7 bases. V lost 2 bases, J lost 2 bases, and 11 bases stayed unmatched. Looked up from germline, CDR1 is SNHLY and CDR2 is FYNNEI. This CDR3 comprises 17 residues.

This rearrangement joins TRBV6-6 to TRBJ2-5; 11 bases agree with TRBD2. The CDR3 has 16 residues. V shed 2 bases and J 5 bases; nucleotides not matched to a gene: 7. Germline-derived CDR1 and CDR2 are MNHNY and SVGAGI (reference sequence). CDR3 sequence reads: CASSYELAGGGETQYF. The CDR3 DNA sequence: TGTGCCAGCAGTTACGAGCTAGCGGGAGGAGGCGAGACCCAGTACTTC.

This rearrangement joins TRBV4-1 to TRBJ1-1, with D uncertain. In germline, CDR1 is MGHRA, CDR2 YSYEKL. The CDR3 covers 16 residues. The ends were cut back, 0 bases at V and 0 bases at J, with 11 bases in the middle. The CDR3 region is CASSQEWASMNTEAFF. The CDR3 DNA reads TGCGCCAGCAGCCAAGAATGGGCATCCATGAACACTGAAGCTTTCTTT.

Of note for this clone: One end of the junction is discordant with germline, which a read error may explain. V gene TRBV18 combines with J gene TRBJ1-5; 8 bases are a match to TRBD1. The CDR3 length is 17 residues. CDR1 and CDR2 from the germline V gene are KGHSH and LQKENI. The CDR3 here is CASSPYSGTGSDQPQHF. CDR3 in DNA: TGTGCCAGCTCACCATACTCCGGGACAGGTAGCGATCAGCCCCAGCATTTT.

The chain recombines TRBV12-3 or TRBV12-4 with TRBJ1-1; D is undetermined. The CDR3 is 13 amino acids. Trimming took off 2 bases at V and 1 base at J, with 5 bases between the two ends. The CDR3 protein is CASSLSRNTEAFF. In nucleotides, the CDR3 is TGTGCCAGCAGTTTAAGTCGGAACACTGAAGCTTTCTTT.

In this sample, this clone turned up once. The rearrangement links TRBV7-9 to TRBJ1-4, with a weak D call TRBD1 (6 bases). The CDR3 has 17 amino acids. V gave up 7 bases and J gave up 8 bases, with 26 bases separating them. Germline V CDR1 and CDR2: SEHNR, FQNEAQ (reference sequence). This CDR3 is CASTLTRQALHNEKLFF. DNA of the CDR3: TGTGCCAGCACCCTTACTAGACAGGCCCTACATAACGAAAAACTGTTTTTT.

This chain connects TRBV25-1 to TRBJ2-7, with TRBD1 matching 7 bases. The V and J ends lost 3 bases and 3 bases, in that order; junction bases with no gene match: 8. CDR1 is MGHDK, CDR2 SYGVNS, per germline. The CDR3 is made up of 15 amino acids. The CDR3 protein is CASSDRNRGIYEQYF. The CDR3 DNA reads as TGTGCCAGCAGTGACAGGAACAGGGGAATCTACGAGCAGTACTTC.

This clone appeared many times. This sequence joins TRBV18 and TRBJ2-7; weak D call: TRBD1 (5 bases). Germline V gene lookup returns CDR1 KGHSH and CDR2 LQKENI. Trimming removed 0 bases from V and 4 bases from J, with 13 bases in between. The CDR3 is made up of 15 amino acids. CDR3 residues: CASSPPGQGRYEQYF. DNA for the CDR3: TGTGCCAGCTCACCACCGGGGCAGGGTCGGTACGAGCAGTACTTC.

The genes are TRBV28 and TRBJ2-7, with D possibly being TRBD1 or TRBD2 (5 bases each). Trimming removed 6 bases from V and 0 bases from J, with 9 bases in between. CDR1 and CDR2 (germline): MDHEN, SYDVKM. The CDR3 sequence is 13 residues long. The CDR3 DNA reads TGTGCCAGCAGGGACGGGACCTCCTACGAGCAGTACTTC. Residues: CASRDGTSYEQYF.

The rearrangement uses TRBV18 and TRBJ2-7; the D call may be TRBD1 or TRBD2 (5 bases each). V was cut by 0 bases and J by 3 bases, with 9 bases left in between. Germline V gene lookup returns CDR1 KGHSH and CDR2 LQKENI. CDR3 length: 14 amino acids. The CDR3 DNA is TGTGCCAGCTCACCACCGGGACGGATCTACGAGCAGTACTTC. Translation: CASSPPGRIYEQYF. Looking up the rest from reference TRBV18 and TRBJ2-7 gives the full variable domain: NAGVMQNPRHLVRRRGQEARLRCSPMKGHSHVYWYRQLPEEGLKFMVYLQKENIIDESGMPKERFSAEFPKEGPSILRIQQVVRGDSAAYFCASSPPGRIYEQYFGPGTRLTVT.

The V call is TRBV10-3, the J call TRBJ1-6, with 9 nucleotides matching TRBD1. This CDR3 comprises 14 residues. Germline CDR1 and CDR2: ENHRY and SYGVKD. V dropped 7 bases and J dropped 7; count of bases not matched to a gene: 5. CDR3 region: CAIKRDRVNSPLHF. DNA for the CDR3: TGTGCCATCAAAAGGGACAGGGTGAATTCACCCCTCCACTTT.